The 13 T cell receptor beta chains in this list originate from one sample, sequenced in a study of neurological immune-mediated disorders. Indicated time point: longitudinal time-point 2. One entry per CDR3 protein, called by TCRdb with MiXCR from the 5' RACE reads. The data hold approximately 80,000 distinct CDR3 sequences, with 4.5% to 7.5% observed a single time. The sample comprised PBMCs. These receptors all stem from a woman aged 55-70 years with multiple sclerosis.

This rearrangement joins TRBV27 to TRBJ2-6; D may be TRBD2 (7 bases). Per germline, CDR1 MNHEY and CDR2 SMNVEV (reference sequence). The V and J ends lost 4 bases and 4 bases respectively, with 17 bases between them. The length of the CDR3 is 17 residues. The CDR3 loop reads CASSSRLGGAGANVLTF. The DNA for the CDR3 is TGTGCCAGCAGTTCCCGTTTAGGGGGGGCAGGGGCCAACGTCCTGACTTTC.

This clonotype was seen many times. The chain carries TRBV12-3 or TRBV12-4 and TRBJ2-6, with 9 bases identical to TRBD1. This CDR3 is built from 16 residues. V dropped 6 bases and J dropped 3; count of bases not matched to a gene: 6. CDR3: CASSGTGLGGANVLTF. CDR3 DNA sequence: TGTGCCAGCAGCGGGACAGGGCTTGGTGGGGCCAACGTCCTGACTTTC.

This clonotype was recorded at least ten times. This chain uses TRBV20-1 with TRBJ1-2; D gene ambiguous. Germline CDR1 reads DFQATT; CDR2 reads SNEGSKA (reference sequence). V was pared by 5 bases and J by 4 bases, with 11 bases between. This CDR3 has 12 amino acids. CDR3 nucleotide sequence: TGCAGTGCTGTTTGGGCAATCTATGGCTACACCTTC. Residues: CSAVWAIYGYTF.

This clonotype was detected ten times or more. CDR3 sequence (DNA): TGTGCCAGCAGCCAACAGCCAGGGGCGGGTGAAAAACTGTTTTTT. It encodes CASSQQPGAGEKLFF. The chain combines TRBV3-1 with TRBJ1-4; D is perhaps TRBD1 (6 bases). Germline values: CDR1 LGHDT, CDR2 YNNKEL (reference sequence). V shed 2 bases and J shed 7 bases, with 14 bases lying between them. The CDR3 is 15 amino acids.

This clonotype was counted ten times or more. The chain employs TRBV6-5 and TRBJ2-7; 7 bases match TRBD1. CDR1 MNHEY and CDR2 SVGAGI come from the germline V gene. This CDR3 contains 13 residues. With 6 bases clipped from V and 3 bases from J, the junction kept 5 bases outside the gene matches. The CDR3 protein is CASSSRDSYEQYF. CDR3 DNA sequence: TGTGCCAGCAGCAGCCGGGACAGCTACGAGCAGTACTTC.

This clonotype was seen a handful of times. This chain joins TRBV7-7 and TRBJ2-7; D call uncertain. Germline V gene data show CDR1 as SSHAT and CDR2 as FNYEAQ (reference sequence). The CDR3 is 13 residues long. Trimming left V 3 bases short and J 2 bases short, with 8 bases between. The chain's CDR3 is CASSFDRTYEQYF. The CDR3 nucleotides are TGTGCCAGCAGCTTCGACCGAACCTACGAGCAGTACTTC.

This clonotype was seen at least ten times. V gene TRBV12-3 or TRBV12-4 combines with J gene TRBJ2-2, with a possible D match to TRBD2 (6 bases). There are 12 residues in the CDR3. V was clipped by 8 bases and J by 4 bases, with 8 bases between them. CDR3 in amino acids: CASAGLTGELFF. The CDR3 coding sequence is TGTGCCAGCGCGGGGCTCACCGGGGAGCTGTTTTTT.

The sample holds many counts of this clonotype. This sequence joins TRBV5-1 and TRBJ2-1; maybe TRBD2 (5 bases). CDR3 size: 15 residues. The ends were cut back, 0 bases at V and 5 bases at J, with 12 bases in the middle. Germline assignment: CDR1 SGHRS and CDR2 YFSETQ. CDR3 protein: CASSLAWTGNNEQFF. The CDR3 DNA is TGCGCCAGCAGCTTGGCCTGGACGGGAAACAATGAGCAGTTCTTC.

This clonotype was seen many times. This chain links TRBV4-2 with TRBJ1-4; possible D gene TRBD1, 5 bases. The V and J ends lost 0 bases and 17 bases respectively, with 22 bases between them. The CDR3 runs 15 residues. In germline, CDR1 is LGHNA, CDR2 YNFKEQ. As DNA, the CDR3 is TGTGCCAGCAGCCAAGAATGGGACCACGCGCGCCCTCTCTTTTTT. This codes for CASSQEWDHARPLFF.

This clonotype has at least ten counts. The V call is TRBV2, the J call TRBJ2-1; D not resolved. The germline V and J ends were trimmed by 2 bases and 1 base, with 9 bases remaining between them. The germline gives CDR1 SNHLY, CDR2 FYNNEI. The CDR3 runs 15 residues. CDR3: CASSEFSESYNEQFF. The CDR3 DNA reads as TGTGCCAGCAGTGAATTCTCTGAATCCTACAATGAGCAGTTCTTC.

This clonotype was found a few times. The chain combines TRBV7-9 with TRBJ2-1; D is possibly TRBD1 or TRBD2 (6 bases each). Germline-derived CDR1 and CDR2 are SEHNR and FQNEAQ (reference sequence). The V end lost 0 bases, the J end lost 1 base, and 10 bases lay between the germline ends. This CDR3 contains 16 residues. This chain's CDR3 is CASSLARGVSYNEQFF. The CDR3 DNA is TGTGCCAGCAGCTTAGCTAGGGGGGTATCCTACAATGAGCAGTTCTTC.

The chain uses TRBV14 and TRBJ1-6; D is uncertain. V was shortened by 3 bases and J by 13 bases, with 13 bases between the two germline ends. The germline gives CDR1 SGHDN, CDR2 FVKESK. The length of the CDR3 is 13 residues. CDR3 sequence (DNA): TGTGCCAGCAGCCACCGCCCTCTGTTGCCCCTCCACTTT. Residues: CASSHRPLLPLHF.

This clonotype was observed a few times. This chain joins TRBV19 and TRBJ2-7, with TRBD1 matching 9 bases. The CDR3 contains 13 residues. Germline CDR1 reads LNHDA; CDR2 reads SQIVND (reference sequence). J lost 4 bases, V lost 6 bases, and 4 bases had no gene match. CDR3 nucleotide sequence: TGTGCCAGTAGCGGGACAGGGCGATACGAGCAGTACTTC. Encoded protein: CASSGTGRYEQYF.